The subject of this entry is one T cell receptor beta chain. Its cognate antigen is unknown. The V and J ends lost 4 bases and 5 bases, in that order; junction bases with no gene match: 8. The CDR3 contains 15 residues. Germline lookup yields CDR1 SGHDN and CDR2 FVKESK. The data derive from a study of cytomegalovirus exposure and HLA in healthy donors. Study-wide background: Inside one of the first data releases sat 85 million or so unique TCRs taken from HLA-typed donors. Within the Caucasian-associated ancestry cluster were 81% of the approximately 400 genotyped donors.

PCR amplification relied on 60 Vbeta primers (plus 13 Jbeta primers). The assay was immunoSEQ multiplex PCR, and TCRdb's table has in-frame clones only and misses some. The table for this sample gives around 75,000 clones. General observations from the study: High specificity and sensitivity for cytomegalovirus status were reported for the classifier. Later examination showed HLA-associated TCR beta chains had greater clonal expansion than equally common others.

The rearrangement joins TRBV14 to TRBJ1-2; TRBD1 agrees at 9 bases. This receptor was taken from a middle-aged man in good health and CMV-seronegative. Sequenced material: PBMCs. The CDR3: CASSRLAGTGYGYTF. DNA for the CDR3: TGTGCCAGCAGCCGCCTAGCCGGGACAGGGTATGGCTACACCTTC. Supplemented by reference TRBV14 and TRBJ1-2, the full variable domain reads EAGVTQFPSHSVIEKGQTVTLRCDPISGHDNLYWYRRVMGKEIKFLLHFVKESKQDESGMPNNRFLAERTGGTYSTLKVQPAELEDSGVYFCASSRLAGTGYGYTFGSGTRLTVV.